This TCR beta chain comes out of a study of T cell clones after liver transplantation. Study-level information: Immunosuppression withdrawal was tried within 2 years after liver transplantation in this trial.

This clone occurred a few times. The antigen is unknown. V lost 0 bases and J lost 5; bases outside the gene matches: 8. CDR1 and CDR2 from the germline V gene are SNHLY and FYNNEI. The CDR3 length is 16 residues. Generated by immunoSEQ multiplex PCR, the TCRdb table keeps only in-frame clones and is missing some. The repertoire holds more than 70,000 clones, with less than 90% as singletons. General observations from the study: The donor-reactive repertoire was only partly measurable in two subjects, lacking donor cells. Compared with third party-reactive sequences, donor-reactive ones declined more, independent of withdrawal success. Small, mixed patient groups and varying post-transplant times limit these conclusions.

V and J are TRBV2 and TRBJ2-5, with TRBD2 identical over 8 bases. This specimen was CD4+ T cells from blood, taken at the 22-month timepoint. The TCR was taken from a human patient who received a liver transplant. Some T cells may have come from the graft donor. CDR3 DNA sequence: TGTGCCAGCAGTGAAGCGTTGGGACTAGAGGGGGAGACCCAGTACTTC. It translates to CASSEALGLEGETQYF.